This T cell receptor (beta chain) was retrieved from a study of blood T cell repertoires in COVID-19. CDR3 size: 15 residues. J lost 7 bases, V lost 7 bases, and 7 bases had no gene match. Germline V gene lookup returns CDR1 SGHDT and CDR2 YYEEEE. Sequencing used immunoSEQ multiplex PCR; TCRdb keeps in-frame clones, though not all of them. The sample gives some 100,000 clones, approximately 89% of which show up once; about 9.9% is in the top ten. Specimen: peripheral blood. The clonotype was recovered from a woman aged 25 to 39 with acute or convalescent COVID-19. V usage is TRBV5-6 and J usage is TRBJ2-1, with 14 nucleotides matching TRBD2. The CDR3 loop reads CASQWTSGGWNEQFF. The CDR3 nucleotides read TGTGCCAGCCAATGGACTAGCGGGGGGTGGAATGAGCAGTTCTTC.